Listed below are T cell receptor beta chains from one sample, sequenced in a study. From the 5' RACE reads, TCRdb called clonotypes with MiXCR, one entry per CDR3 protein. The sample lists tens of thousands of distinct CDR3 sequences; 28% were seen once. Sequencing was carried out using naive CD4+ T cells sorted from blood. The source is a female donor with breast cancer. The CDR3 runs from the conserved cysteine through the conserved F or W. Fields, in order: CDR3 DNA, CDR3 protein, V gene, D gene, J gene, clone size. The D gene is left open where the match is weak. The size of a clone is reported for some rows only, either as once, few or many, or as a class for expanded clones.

CDR3nt: TGCAGTGCTAGACCGCCGACCGGGACAGCCAATTCACCCCTCCACTTT; CDR3aa: CSARPPTGTANSPLHF; v_gene: TRBV20-1; d_gene: TRBD1; j_gene: TRBJ1-6; abundance: many
CDR3nt: TGTGCCAGCAGTGATTATGGGGGGCGGGCCTATGGCTACACCTTC; CDR3aa: CASSDYGGRAYGYTF; v_gene: TRBV2; d_gene: -; j_gene: TRBJ1-2; abundance: -
CDR3nt: TGCGCCAGCAGCCAAGTGGGAGCCTACGAGCAGTACTTC; CDR3aa: CASSQVGAYEQYF; v_gene: TRBV4-1; d_gene: -; j_gene: TRBJ2-7; abundance: many
CDR3nt: TGTGCCAGCAGCTCCCGATTCAGGGATGAGCAGTTCTTC; CDR3aa: CASSSRFRDEQFF; v_gene: TRBV7-2; d_gene: -; j_gene: TRBJ2-1; abundance: few
CDR3nt: TGCAGTGCCCAACCTGGACTAGCGGGAGCAAATACGCAGTATTTT; CDR3aa: CSAQPGLAGANTQYF; v_gene: TRBV20-1; d_gene: TRBD2; j_gene: TRBJ2-3; abundance: -
CDR3nt: TGTGCCAGCAGCAGACATAGCGGCTACGAGCAGTACTTC; CDR3aa: CASSRHSGYEQYF; v_gene: TRBV4-2; d_gene: -; j_gene: TRBJ2-7; abundance: many
CDR3nt: TGCGCCAGCAGCCAGGGACTAGCGGGAGGTGCCGAGCAGTACTTC; CDR3aa: CASSQGLAGGAEQYF; v_gene: TRBV4-1; d_gene: TRBD2; j_gene: TRBJ2-7; abundance: many
CDR3nt: TGTGCCAGCAGCGACACGGGGGCTAGCGGCACCGGGGAGCTGTTTTTT; CDR3aa: CASSDTGASGTGELFF; v_gene: TRBV13; d_gene: -; j_gene: TRBJ2-2; abundance: -
CDR3nt: TGCGCCAGCAGCCCAGTAGCGGGAGCCGGCGGGCAGTACTTC; CDR3aa: CASSPVAGAGGQYF; v_gene: TRBV4-1; d_gene: TRBD2; j_gene: TRBJ2-7; abundance: -
CDR3nt: TGTGCCAGCAGTTTACGGCTTAGTTCGAAGGGGGAAGCTTTCTTT; CDR3aa: CASSLRLSSKGEAFF; v_gene: TRBV12-3/TRBV12-4; d_gene: -; j_gene: TRBJ1-1; abundance: -
CDR3nt: TGTGCCAGCAGCAAGAGACTAGTTTCCCACAATGAGCAGTTCTTC; CDR3aa: CASSKRLVSHNEQFF; v_gene: TRBV7-2; d_gene: -; j_gene: TRBJ2-1; abundance: -
CDR3nt: TGTGCCAGCAGATTAATGGGGTCCGGTGCCGCTTTCTTT; CDR3aa: CASRLMGSGAAFF; v_gene: TRBV21-1; d_gene: -; j_gene: TRBJ1-1; abundance: -
CDR3nt: TGTGCCAGCAGCGTAGTGGCGGGGGGCGCCATAGAGACCCAGTACTTC; CDR3aa: CASSVVAGGAIETQYF; v_gene: TRBV9; d_gene: TRBD2; j_gene: TRBJ2-5; abundance: few
CDR3nt: TGTGCCATCAGTGAGCTGGACAGCACAGATACGCAGTATTTT; CDR3aa: CAISELDSTDTQYF; v_gene: TRBV10-3; d_gene: -; j_gene: TRBJ2-3; abundance: -
CDR3nt: TGTGCCAGCAGCCAAGAACCCAATGAGCAGTTCTTC; CDR3aa: CASSQEPNEQFF; v_gene: TRBV4-2; d_gene: -; j_gene: TRBJ2-1; abundance: -
CDR3nt: TGCACCAGCAGCTCCCCTAGCGGGGGTGATGAGCAGTTCTTC; CDR3aa: CTSSSPSGGDEQFF; v_gene: TRBV5-1; d_gene: TRBD2; j_gene: TRBJ2-1; abundance: once
CDR3nt: TGCGCCAGCAGCCTTGGTGTACAGAGAACAAACACTGAAGCTTTCTTT; CDR3aa: CASSLGVQRTNTEAFF; v_gene: TRBV4-1; d_gene: -; j_gene: TRBJ1-1; abundance: -
CDR3nt: TGTGCCAGCAGTTACAGGGGCGGTGGCACAGATACGCAGTATTTT; CDR3aa: CASSYRGGGTDTQYF; v_gene: TRBV6-5; d_gene: -; j_gene: TRBJ2-3; abundance: -
CDR3nt: TGTGCCTCAGGTCGCCACACTGAAGCTTTCTTT; CDR3aa: CASGRHTEAFF; v_gene: TRBV2; d_gene: -; j_gene: TRBJ1-1; abundance: few
CDR3nt: TGCGCCTCGAAACCGGGACAGGGCATCACAGATACGCAGTATTTT; CDR3aa: CASKPGQGITDTQYF; v_gene: TRBV4-1; d_gene: TRBD1; j_gene: TRBJ2-3; abundance: -
CDR3nt: TGTGCCAGCAGTCCGCATACTGGCAATGAGCAGTTCTTC; CDR3aa: CASSPHTGNEQFF; v_gene: TRBV12-3/TRBV12-4; d_gene: -; j_gene: TRBJ2-1; abundance: -
CDR3nt: TGTGCCAGCAGCTGGGGGACTAGCCTGGATACGCAGTGTTTT; CDR3aa: CASSWGTSLDTQCF; v_gene: TRBV7-2; d_gene: TRBD2; j_gene: TRBJ2-3; abundance: once
CDR3nt: TGCGCCAGCAGCCAAGTTTCGGACGCCAGAGAGCAGTTCTTC; CDR3aa: CASSQVSDAREQFF; v_gene: TRBV4-1; d_gene: -; j_gene: TRBJ2-1; abundance: -
CDR3nt: TGCGCCAGCAGCTCTCAGGGGGCTCGGGGCACTGAAGCTTTCTTT; CDR3aa: CASSSQGARGTEAFF; v_gene: TRBV5-1; d_gene: TRBD1; j_gene: TRBJ1-1; abundance: -
CDR3nt: TGTGCCAGCAGTCCAAATGGGATCTCGGGGGAGACCCAGTACTTC; CDR3aa: CASSPNGISGETQYF; v_gene: TRBV7-2; d_gene: -; j_gene: TRBJ2-5; abundance: few
CDR3nt: TGCGCCAGCAGCTTGGTCGCAGAAGCGGAGACCCAGTACTTC; CDR3aa: CASSLVAEAETQYF; v_gene: TRBV5-1; d_gene: -; j_gene: TRBJ2-5; abundance: -
CDR3nt: TGTGCCAGCAGCGTAGGAACGGGGCGATCAGACAATGAGCAGTTCTTC; CDR3aa: CASSVGTGRSDNEQFF; v_gene: TRBV9; d_gene: -; j_gene: TRBJ2-1; abundance: many
CDR3nt: TGCAGTGCCCCCGCCCAGGGATTGGGTGAGCAGTTCTTC; CDR3aa: CSAPAQGLGEQFF; v_gene: TRBV20-1; d_gene: -; j_gene: TRBJ2-1; abundance: many
CDR3nt: TGCGCCAGCAGCTCTGGGGGGGGTAGCAATCAGCCCCAGCATTTT; CDR3aa: CASSSGGGSNQPQHF; v_gene: TRBV5-1; d_gene: -; j_gene: TRBJ1-5; abundance: -
CDR3nt: TGTGCCAGCAGCCTCGGAGGGATAAACATTCAGTACTTC; CDR3aa: CASSLGGINIQYF; v_gene: TRBV3-1; d_gene: -; j_gene: TRBJ2-4; abundance: few
CDR3nt: TGCAGTGCTAGAGATCTCATCAGCGGGATCTACAATGAGCAGTTCTTC; CDR3aa: CSARDLISGIYNEQFF; v_gene: TRBV20-1; d_gene: TRBD2; j_gene: TRBJ2-1; abundance: -
CDR3nt: TGCGCCAGCAGCTCGGCGGGCTACGAGCAGTACTTC; CDR3aa: CASSSAGYEQYF; v_gene: TRBV5-1; d_gene: -; j_gene: TRBJ2-7; abundance: few
CDR3nt: TGCAGTGCTAGAGCGGGACTAGCGTTGAAGACCCAGTACTTC; CDR3aa: CSARAGLALKTQYF; v_gene: TRBV20-1; d_gene: TRBD2; j_gene: TRBJ2-5; abundance: few
CDR3nt: TGCGCCAGCAGCCAAGATTGGCGGGAATTCTACGAGCAGTACTTC; CDR3aa: CASSQDWREFYEQYF; v_gene: TRBV4-3; d_gene: -; j_gene: TRBJ2-7; abundance: -
CDR3nt: TGTGCCAGCAGCTTAGAGGTTAATGAGCAGTTCTTC; CDR3aa: CASSLEVNEQFF; v_gene: TRBV11-2; d_gene: -; j_gene: TRBJ2-1; abundance: -
CDR3nt: TGTGCCAGCAGCGGGGGACTAGCGGAGACCCAGTACTTC; CDR3aa: CASSGGLAETQYF; v_gene: TRBV9; d_gene: TRBD2; j_gene: TRBJ2-5; abundance: -
CDR3nt: TGCAGTGCTAGGGACAGGGCCGATCAGCCCCAGCATTTT; CDR3aa: CSARDRADQPQHF; v_gene: TRBV20-1; d_gene: TRBD1; j_gene: TRBJ1-5; abundance: -
CDR3nt: TGTGCCATCAGTGAGTCGACTAGCGGGAGGCCGCCCTACAATGAGCAGTTCTTC; CDR3aa: CAISESTSGRPPYNEQFF; v_gene: TRBV10-3; d_gene: TRBD2; j_gene: TRBJ2-1; abundance: few
CDR3nt: TGTGCCAGCAGTTTAATGGAAGCAGATACGCAGTATTTT; CDR3aa: CASSLMEADTQYF; v_gene: TRBV12-3/TRBV12-4; d_gene: -; j_gene: TRBJ2-3; abundance: few
CDR3nt: TGCGCCAGCAGCGCTGCCGGTACTAGCGGATACAATGAGCAGTTCTTC; CDR3aa: CASSAAGTSGYNEQFF; v_gene: TRBV5-1; d_gene: TRBD2; j_gene: TRBJ2-1; abundance: few
CDR3nt: TGCGCCAGCAGCCAAGATCCGGCTGGGCCCCAGCATTTT; CDR3aa: CASSQDPAGPQHF; v_gene: TRBV4-1; d_gene: -; j_gene: TRBJ1-5; abundance: -
CDR3nt: TGTGCCAGCAGCTTAGACGCCGATGAGCAGTTCTTC; CDR3aa: CASSLDADEQFF; v_gene: TRBV11-2; d_gene: -; j_gene: TRBJ2-1; abundance: once
CDR3nt: TGTGCCAGCAGTGAACGGCAGGGGGACGGTGAGCAGTTCTTC; CDR3aa: CASSERQGDGEQFF; v_gene: TRBV6-1; d_gene: TRBD1; j_gene: TRBJ2-1; abundance: few
CDR3nt: TGTGCCTGGAGTCCCAACAGGGGGCCCCAGCATTTT; CDR3aa: CAWSPNRGPQHF; v_gene: TRBV30; d_gene: TRBD1; j_gene: TRBJ1-5; abundance: few
CDR3nt: TGCGCCAGCAGCTTGGAGGGGACTAGCGGAGGAGCCAAAAACATTCAGTACTTC; CDR3aa: CASSLEGTSGGAKNIQYF; v_gene: TRBV5-1; d_gene: TRBD2; j_gene: TRBJ2-4; abundance: few
CDR3nt: TGTGCCAGCAGCTCCTTGGAACACGGGGAGCTGTTTTTT; CDR3aa: CASSSLEHGELFF; v_gene: TRBV7-9; d_gene: -; j_gene: TRBJ2-2; abundance: many
CDR3nt: TGCGTCAGCAGCTTGGCCGAGAACACAGATACGCAGTATTTT; CDR3aa: CVSSLAENTDTQYF; v_gene: TRBV5-1; d_gene: -; j_gene: TRBJ2-3; abundance: few
CDR3nt: TGTGCCAGCAGCCCCTTCCCCGGCGGGGACGCCTACCAAGAGACCCAGTACTTC; CDR3aa: CASSPFPGGDAYQETQYF; v_gene: TRBV11-2; d_gene: -; j_gene: TRBJ2-5; abundance: few
CDR3nt: TGTGCCAGCAGCTTTGCCATGAGAACTGAAGCTTTCTTT; CDR3aa: CASSFAMRTEAFF; v_gene: TRBV7-9; d_gene: -; j_gene: TRBJ1-1; abundance: many
CDR3nt: TGCAGTGCTCGAGAGGGGAGGGGGACCCAGTACTTC; CDR3aa: CSAREGRGTQYF; v_gene: TRBV20-1; d_gene: TRBD2; j_gene: TRBJ2-5; abundance: -